Sequencing of this TCR beta chain was carried out in a study of blood T cell repertoires in COVID-19. As for the study in general: Samples taken during acute and convalescent COVID-19 were collected in the United States, Italy and Spain. Sample material is recorded as cDNA or gDNA derived from T cells, B-cell-depleted T cells, or PBMCs.

As originally analysed: Estimation of nucleated cell counts relied on the amplification of reference gene primers. Profiling relied on immunoSEQ multiplex PCR, and the TCRdb table lists in-frame clones only, not all of them. That table is the source of V, J and clone size, and D and trimming were worked out from the DNA. Of approximately 170,000 clones in the sample, 86% were seen once. Germline-derived CDR1 and CDR2 are SGHVS and FQNEAQ. This CDR3 has 17 amino acids. Trimming removed 5 bases from V and 0 bases from J; junction bases left unmatched: 9. The chain recombines TRBV7-8 with TRBJ2-1; 8 bases match TRBD2. Sequencing was carried out using peripheral blood. The receptor was derived from a man between 65 and 80 years old with acute or convalescent COVID-19. In nucleotides, the CDR3 is TGTGCCAGCAGCCTACGTAGCGGGGCCAGCTCCTACAATGAGCAGTTCTTC. Its translation: CASSLRSGASSYNEQFF.